This T cell receptor (beta chain) was sequenced in a study of beta chain features in type 1 diabetes (dated by TCRdb to 2016 to 2018). About the study as a whole: Patients and healthy donors did not differ in mean age, gender distribution, total cell number or subset yield. A total of about 110 million sorted cells were examined across all samples, and the number of cells per subset was strongly correlated with RNA yield. In the study, TCRB repertoires of sorted circulating CD4+ T cell subsets from recently diagnosed type 1 diabetes patients were compared with those of matched healthy donors. Naive and central memory subsets were obtained from all 30 or so donors, but regulatory and stem cell-like memory subsets were isolated from only 8 patients and 8 healthy donors. General conclusions and limits of the study: In all four CD4+ subsets, TCRB CDR3 length was moderately but significantly shorter in type 1 diabetes patients. Fewer insertions and more nucleotide deletions at VDJ recombination sites were observed in patients with type 1 diabetes, implying thymic rearrangement abnormalities. Naive, central memory and regulatory TCRB repertoires appeared to be more alike among patients than among healthy donors. Only small numbers of individuals were included in the HLA sub-analyses, which left unresolved whether HLA type had any influence on TCRB rearrangement. Because cDNA rather than genomic DNA was sequenced, highly expressing activated cells could have been over-represented, although no difference in activation and CD3 levels was found between groups. Shorter templates might have been favored by PCR, but patient and control samples were amplified and corrected together, so both groups would have been affected equally by any skew.

Taken from cysteine to phenylalanine, the CDR3 has 12 residues. Kept here is only the CDR3 DNA, which spans 36 bases and is read in frame from base 1. Deletion took 2 bases off V and 5 bases off J, with a span of 6 bases between the germline ends. The germline V gene yields ENHRY for CDR1 and SYGVKD for CDR2. All of the isolated RNA was reverse transcribed with the High Capacity cDNA Reverse Transcription Kit, so expressed TCRB transcripts were sequenced. Deep immunoSEQ sequencing was performed on naive, central memory and regulatory T cell samples, with an average of about 3.57 million total reads per sample. Sorted cells were lysed in RLT buffer and RNA was extracted with DNase-treated RNeasy Micro or Mini kits, depending on cell number. To prevent cross-contamination, each cell subset was processed individually, whereas patient and healthy donor samples were processed jointly. The immunoSEQ multiplex PCR was used to amplify TCRB sequences from cDNA, generating 87-bp fragments that spanned the CDR3 region. Sequencing of the amplicons was performed on the Illumina HiSeq platform. Under the source paper's analysis protocol: Synthetic template baselines were used to correct PCR bias computationally, reads within Hamming distance 2 were collapsed together, and singletons that could not be merged were discarded. Reads were aligned against IMGT to assign V, D and J genes, CDR3 length and insertions or deletions at six rearrangement sites. Within each subset, clonotype counts were normalized to sorted cell number, after which true diversity and Gini coefficients were computed with the tcR R package. The overlap coefficient, calculated on TCRB nucleotide sequences, was used to quantify repertoire sharing. Out-of-frame TCRB sequences from naive cells were analyzed as a proxy for the pre-selection repertoire. TCRdb obtained this table from immuneACCESS and retained in-frame rearrangements with V and J assigned. These tables miss some clones; where compared with another copy, unresolved V genes account for less than half of the shortfall, and the remainder is unexplained. That table gives V, J and clone size, and the DNA gave D and trimming. The sample table contains hundreds of thousands of clones; only one count was recorded for more than 13% of them. Approximately 0.039% of the sample goes to the ten largest clones.

From each donor, a single peripheral blood sample of approximately 0.11 L on average was drawn into heparinised tubes. A BD FACSAria II was used to sort naive, central memory, regulatory and stem cell-like memory CD4+ T cells with a panel that included CD45RO, CCR7, CD25, CD127, CD95 and CD27. All sorted populations exceeded 95% purity. PBMCs were isolated immediately by Lymphoprep density gradient centrifugation and stained directly without culture. To minimize batch effects, samples were stained and sorted in pairs, one healthy donor with one patient per experiment. This clone occurred a few times. Its antigen is still unknown. No clone much larger than this one lies a single base away; base qualities are absent. Other DNA sequences in this specimen translate into the identical CDR3.

The TCR comes from a man between 18 and 29 years old with type 1 diabetes. The chain is made from TRBV10-3 and TRBJ2-5; perhaps TRBD2 is the D gene, with 6 bases matching. Sequences were obtained from naive CD4+ T cells from blood. The sample's cell subset or site, from its label and the paper: true naive CD4+ T cells. The CDR3: CAISERGETQYF. The bases are TGTGCCATCAGTGAGCGGGGGGAGACCCAGTACTTC.